The next 8 T cell receptor beta chains were all read from a single sample in a study of blood T cell repertoires in COVID-19. The table came from immunoSEQ multiplex PCR; TCRdb's copy has only in-frame clones and leaves some out. The table lists some 300,000 clones, approximately 86% of them singletons, with about 12% in the top ten. The sample was peripheral blood. These receptor sequences come from an older woman with COVID-19, enrolled during active disease.

The chain is built from TRBV7-2 and TRBJ1-3; possibly TRBD1 for D (6 bases). Germline V gene sequence: CDR1 SGHTA, CDR2 FQGNSA. Trimming took 1 base from V and 0 from J, leaving 19 bases between them. The CDR3 runs to 19 residues. CDR3 amino acids: CASSLGRGVSEVSGNTIYF. CDR3 in DNA: TGTGCCAGCAGCTTAGGCAGGGGAGTTAGTGAGGTCTCTGGAAACACCATATATTTT.

The V and J genes are TRBV5-4 and TRBJ2-5, with D hard to call. The CDR3 has 13 residues. In germline, CDR1 is SGHNT, CDR2 YYREEE (reference sequence). V was clipped by 5 bases and J by 5 bases, with 13 bases between them. CDR3: CASSRRIMETQYF. CDR3 nucleotides: TGTGCCAGCAGTCGGAGAATTATGGAGACCCAGTACTTC.

V usage is TRBV2 and J usage is TRBJ2-7, with D hard to call. The CDR3 loop spans 12 amino acids. The V end was cut by 2 bases, the J end by 3 bases, with 5 bases between. CDR1 SNHLY and CDR2 FYNNEI come from the germline V gene. The CDR3 DNA reads TGTGCCAGCAGTGAATCCTTCTACGAGCAGTACTTC. This encodes CASSESFYEQYF.

The V call is TRBV7-6, the J call TRBJ2-7; tentatively, D is TRBD1 (5 bases). Deletions cut 2 bases from V and 2 bases from J, with 13 bases between. Per germline, CDR1 SGHVS and CDR2 FNYEAQ. The CDR3 runs to 15 residues. CDR3 coding DNA: TGTGCCAGCAGCTTATGGGCAGGGTCGACCTACGAGCAGTACTTC. Protein product: CASSLWAGSTYEQYF.

The chain has TRBV4-2 and TRBJ1-1, with D hard to call. The V and J ends lost 0 bases and 0 bases respectively, with 8 bases between them. Per germline, CDR1 LGHNA and CDR2 YNFKEQ. The CDR3 consists of 15 residues. CDR3: CASSQDRRLNTEAFF. The DNA of the CDR3 is TGTGCCAGCAGCCAAGATAGGAGGCTGAACACTGAAGCTTTCTTT.

The CDR3 loop reads CASSTPGNDPRSEKLFF. CDR3 DNA sequence: TGTGCCAGCAGCACCCCCGGGAATGACCCCCGGAGTGAAAAACTGTTTTTT. The gene calls are TRBV5-6 and TRBJ1-4; D ambiguous. Between the trimmed V and J ends, which lost 4 bases and 7 bases, there was a span of 23 bases. This CDR3 is 17 amino acids long. Germline CDR1 is SGHDT and CDR2 is YYEEEE.

The chain is built from TRBV6-1 and TRBJ2-7; tentatively, D is TRBD2 (6 bases). With 3 bases removed from V and 7 bases from J, the gap between germline ends came to 13 bases. Germline V gene data show CDR1 as MNHNS and CDR2 as SASEGT. The CDR3 spans 13 residues. The CDR3 nucleotides read TGTGCCAGCAGTGAGAGGGATGGGAGGGAGCAGTACTTC. Amino acid sequence: CASSERDGREQYF.

This chain connects TRBV5-1 to TRBJ1-1; D is uncertain. The CDR3 has 17 residues. V dropped 1 base and J dropped 0 bases, with 16 bases sitting between them. CDR1 is SGHRS, CDR2 YFSETQ, per germline. Here the CDR3 DNA reads TGCGCCAGCAGCTTGTGGATAAGCGAGGTGATGAACACTGAAGCTTTCTTT. Translating it yields CASSLWISEVMNTEAFF.